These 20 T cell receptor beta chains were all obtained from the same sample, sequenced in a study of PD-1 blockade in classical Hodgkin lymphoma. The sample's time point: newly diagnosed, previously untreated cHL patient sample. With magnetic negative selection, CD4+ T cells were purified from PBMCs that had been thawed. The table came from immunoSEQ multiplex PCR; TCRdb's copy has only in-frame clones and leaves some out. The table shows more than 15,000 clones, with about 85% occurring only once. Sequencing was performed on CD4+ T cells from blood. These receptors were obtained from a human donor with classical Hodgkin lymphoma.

This chain's CDR3 is CASSRMAGGKGETQYF. DNA of the CDR3: TGTGCCAGCAGCCGTATGGCGGGAGGGAAGGGGGAGACCCAGTACTTC. V gene TRBV11-2 combines with J gene TRBJ2-5; 9 positions agree with TRBD2. J gave up 5 bases and V 5 bases, and 12 bases lay outside the gene matches. The CDR3 is 16 residues long. The germline CDR1 and CDR2 sequences are SGHAT and FQNNGV.

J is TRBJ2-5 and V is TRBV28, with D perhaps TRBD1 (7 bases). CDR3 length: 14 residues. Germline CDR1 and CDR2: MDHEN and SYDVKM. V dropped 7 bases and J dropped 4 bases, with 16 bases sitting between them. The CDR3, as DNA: TGTGCCAGCACCCGACAGGGAGGTTCAGAGACCCAGTACTTC. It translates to CASTRQGGSETQYF.

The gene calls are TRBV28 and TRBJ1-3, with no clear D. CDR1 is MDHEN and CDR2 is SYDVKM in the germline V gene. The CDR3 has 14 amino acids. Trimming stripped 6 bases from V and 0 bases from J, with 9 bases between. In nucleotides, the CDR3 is TGTGCCAGCAGGCGTCTCGACTCTGGAAACACCATATATTTT. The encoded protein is CASRRLDSGNTIYF.

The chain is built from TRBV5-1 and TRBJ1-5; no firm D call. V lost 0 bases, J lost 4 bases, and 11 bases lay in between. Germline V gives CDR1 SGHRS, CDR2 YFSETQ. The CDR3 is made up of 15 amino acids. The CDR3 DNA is TGCGCCAGCAGCTTGGACACCGGAGGAAATCAGCCCCAGCATTTT. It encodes CASSLDTGGNQPQHF. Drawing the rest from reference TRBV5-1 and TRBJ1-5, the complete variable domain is KAGVTQTPRYLIKTRGQQVTLSCSPISGHRSVSWYQQTPGQGLQFLFEYFSETQRNKGNFPGRFSGRQFSNSRSEMNVSTLELGDSALYLCASSLDTGGNQPQHFGDGTRLSIL.

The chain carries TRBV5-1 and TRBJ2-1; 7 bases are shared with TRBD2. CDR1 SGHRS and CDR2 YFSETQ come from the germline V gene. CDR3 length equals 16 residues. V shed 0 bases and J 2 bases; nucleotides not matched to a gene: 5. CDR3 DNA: TGCGCCAGCAGCTTGGTCGCTAGCGGTACCTACAATGAGCAGTTCTTC. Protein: CASSLVASGTYNEQFF. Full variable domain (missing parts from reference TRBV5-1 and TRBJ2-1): KAGVTQTPRYLIKTRGQQVTLSCSPISGHRSVSWYQQTPGQGLQFLFEYFSETQRNKGNFPGRFSGRQFSNSRSEMNVSTLELGDSALYLCASSLVASGTYNEQFFGPGTRLTVL.

CDR3 in amino acids: CASSPNPGSYEQYF. CDR3 sequence (DNA): TGTGCCAGCAGCCCAAACCCGGGGTCCTACGAGCAGTACTTC. The rearrangement uses TRBV9 and TRBJ2-7, with a weak D call TRBD2 (5 bases). Per the germline V gene, CDR1 is SGDLS and CDR2 is YYNGEE. The CDR3 runs 14 residues. V lost 4 bases to trimming and J lost 1 base, with 12 bases between them.

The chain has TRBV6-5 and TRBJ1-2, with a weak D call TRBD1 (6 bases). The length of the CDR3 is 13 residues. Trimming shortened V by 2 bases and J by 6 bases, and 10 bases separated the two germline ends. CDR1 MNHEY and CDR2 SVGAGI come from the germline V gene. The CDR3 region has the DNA TGTGCCAGCAGTTACGCGAGGGGGAATGGCTACACCTTC. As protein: CASSYARGNGYTF.

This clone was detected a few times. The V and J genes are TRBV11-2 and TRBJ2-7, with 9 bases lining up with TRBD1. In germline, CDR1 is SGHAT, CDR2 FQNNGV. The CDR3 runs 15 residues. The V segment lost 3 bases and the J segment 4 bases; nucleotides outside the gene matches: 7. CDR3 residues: CASSFNTGGRYEQYF. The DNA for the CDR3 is TGTGCCAGCAGCTTCAACACAGGGGGCAGGTACGAGCAGTACTTC.

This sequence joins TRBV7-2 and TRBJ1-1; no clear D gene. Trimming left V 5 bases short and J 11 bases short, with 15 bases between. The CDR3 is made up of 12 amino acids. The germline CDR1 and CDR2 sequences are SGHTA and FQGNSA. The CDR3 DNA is TGTGCCAGCAGCCCTACGTTGAACTCGGCTTTCTTT. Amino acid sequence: CASSPTLNSAFF.

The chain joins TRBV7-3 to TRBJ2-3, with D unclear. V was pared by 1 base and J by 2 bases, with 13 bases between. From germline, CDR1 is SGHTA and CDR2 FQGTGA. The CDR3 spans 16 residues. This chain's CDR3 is CASSLSPVTHTDTQYF. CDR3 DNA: TGTGCCAGCAGCTTAAGTCCAGTCACTCACACAGATACGCAGTATTTT.

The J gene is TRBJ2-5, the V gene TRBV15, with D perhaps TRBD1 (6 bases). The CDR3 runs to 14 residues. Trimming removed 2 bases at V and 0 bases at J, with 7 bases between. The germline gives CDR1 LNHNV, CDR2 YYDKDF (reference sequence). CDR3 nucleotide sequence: TGTGCCACCAGCAGACAGGGGAACCAAGAGACCCAGTACTTC. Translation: CATSRQGNQETQYF.

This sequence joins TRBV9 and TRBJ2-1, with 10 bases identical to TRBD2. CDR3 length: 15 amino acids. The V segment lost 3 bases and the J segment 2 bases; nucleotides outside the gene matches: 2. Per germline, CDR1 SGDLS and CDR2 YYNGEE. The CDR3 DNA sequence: TGTGCCAGCAGCGATAGCGGGAGGCCCTACAATGAGCAGTTCTTC. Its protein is CASSDSGRPYNEQFF.

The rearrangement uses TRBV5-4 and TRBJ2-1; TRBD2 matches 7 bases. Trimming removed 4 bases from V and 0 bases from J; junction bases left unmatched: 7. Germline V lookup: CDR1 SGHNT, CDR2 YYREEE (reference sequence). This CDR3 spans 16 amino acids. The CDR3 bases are TGTGCCAGCAGCGAGCCTAGCGGAAGCTCCTACAATGAGCAGTTCTTC. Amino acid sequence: CASSEPSGSSYNEQFF. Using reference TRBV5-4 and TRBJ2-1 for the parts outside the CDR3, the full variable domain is ETGVTQSPTHLIKTRGQQVTLRCSSQSGHNTVSWYQQALGQGPQFIFQYYREEENGRGNFPPRFSGLQFPNYSSELNVNALELDDSALYLCASSEPSGSSYNEQFFGPGTRLTVL.

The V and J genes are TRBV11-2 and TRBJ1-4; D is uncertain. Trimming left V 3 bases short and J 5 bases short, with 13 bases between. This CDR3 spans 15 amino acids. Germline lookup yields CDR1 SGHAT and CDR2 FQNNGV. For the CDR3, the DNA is TGTGCCAGCAGCTTCGGGCTGGGCGTCAATGAAAAACTGTTTTTT. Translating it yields CASSFGLGVNEKLFF. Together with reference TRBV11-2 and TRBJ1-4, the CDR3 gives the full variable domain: EAGVAQSPRYKIIEKRQSVAFWCNPISGHATLYWYQQILGQGPKLLIQFQNNGVVDDSQLPKDRFSAERLKGVDSTLKIQPAKLEDSAVYLCASSFGLGVNEKLFFGSGTQLSVL.

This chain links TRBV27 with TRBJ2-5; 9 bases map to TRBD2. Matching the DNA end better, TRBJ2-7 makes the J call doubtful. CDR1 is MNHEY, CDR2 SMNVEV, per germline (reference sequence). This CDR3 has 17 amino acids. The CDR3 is CASSFALAGRGPYEQYF. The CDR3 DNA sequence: TGTGCCAGCAGTTTTGCACTAGCGGGTAGGGGCCCCTACGAGCAGTACTTC.

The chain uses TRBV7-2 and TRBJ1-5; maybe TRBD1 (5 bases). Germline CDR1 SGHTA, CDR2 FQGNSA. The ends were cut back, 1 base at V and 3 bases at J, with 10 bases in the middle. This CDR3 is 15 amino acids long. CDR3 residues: CASSLGGTLNQPQHF. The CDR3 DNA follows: TGTGCCAGCAGCTTAGGAGGGACCCTCAATCAGCCCCAGCATTTT.

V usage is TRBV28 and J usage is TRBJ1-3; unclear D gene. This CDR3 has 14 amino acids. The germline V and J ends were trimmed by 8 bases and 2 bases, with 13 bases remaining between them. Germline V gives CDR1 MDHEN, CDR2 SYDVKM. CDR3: CASREGVAGNTIYF. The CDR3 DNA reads TGTGCCAGCCGCGAGGGAGTGGCTGGAAACACCATATATTTT.

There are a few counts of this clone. The CDR3 DNA sequence: TGTGCCAGCAGCCTCAATGGGGGGCCGGAGACCCAGTACTTC. It specifies CASSLNGGPETQYF. This chain connects TRBV6-1 to TRBJ2-5; TRBD1 or TRBD2 may be the D gene (6 bases each). This CDR3 has 14 residues. The V gene lost 6 bases and the J gene lost 5 bases, with 16 bases spanning the gap. Per germline, CDR1 MNHNS and CDR2 SASEGT.

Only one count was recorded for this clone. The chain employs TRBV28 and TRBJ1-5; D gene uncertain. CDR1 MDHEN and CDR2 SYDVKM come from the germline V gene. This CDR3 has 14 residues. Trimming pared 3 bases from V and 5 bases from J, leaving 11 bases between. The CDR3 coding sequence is TGTGCCAGCAGTTTCTCCCGTGGGGATCAGCCCCAGCATTTT. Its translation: CASSFSRGDQPQHF.

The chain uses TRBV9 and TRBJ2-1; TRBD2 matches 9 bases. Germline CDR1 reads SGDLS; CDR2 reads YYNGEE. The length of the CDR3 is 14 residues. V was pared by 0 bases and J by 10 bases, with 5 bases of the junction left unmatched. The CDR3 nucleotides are TGTGCCAGCAGCGTAGCGGGGGCGGGAGGGGAGCAGTTCTTC. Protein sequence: CASSVAGAGGEQFF.